These T cell receptor beta chains were read from a single sample in a study of T cell responses to AZD1222 COVID-19 vaccine. The assay was immunoSEQ multiplex PCR, and TCRdb's table has in-frame clones only and misses some. The repertoire includes some 130,000 clones, roughly 90% of them detected once, and more than 3% sits in the top ten. The source was peripheral blood, collected on day 0 of AZD1222 vaccination. The receptors were sampled from an adult in good health. Each CDR3 is given with its conserved first and last residue. The D gene is left open where the match is weak. Rows give clone size only sometimes, using once, few, many, or a class for an expanded clone.

V gene	clone size	J gene	D gene	CDR3 DNA	CDR3 protein
TRBV18	NA	TRBJ1-1	NA	TGTGCCAGCTCATCCGATATCCGTACTGAAGCTTTCTTT	CASSSDIRTEAFF
TRBV5-1	once	TRBJ2-7	NA	TGCGCCAGCAGCTCTACCTTCGACTGGGCTCCTTCCTACGAGCAGTACTTC	CASSSTFDWAPSYEQYF
TRBV7-8	NA	TRBJ1-1	NA	TGTGCCAGCAGCCTCACCCGTGCTGAAGCTTTCTTT	CASSLTRAEAFF
TRBV14	NA	TRBJ2-7	TRBD2	TGTGCCAGCAGCCTTAGCGGGAGTCGAATTCCCTACGAGCAGTACTTC	CASSLSGSRIPYEQYF
TRBV27	NA	TRBJ1-1	NA	TGTGCCAGCAGCAGGGGTATGGGCACTGAAGCTTTCTTT	CASSRGMGTEAFF
TRBV3-1/TRBV3-2	NA	TRBJ1-2	NA	TGTGCCAGCAGCCAAGAATCAGGGGCCCGGGGCTACACCTTC	CASSQESGARGYTF
TRBV6-2/TRBV6-3	NA	TRBJ2-5	TRBD2	TGTGCCAGCAGTTACCTCCGGACTAGCGGAAGAGGATCTCGGGAGACCCAGTACTTC	CASSYLRTSGRGSRETQYF
TRBV5-6	NA	TRBJ1-3	NA	TGTGCCAGCAGCTTGGCCAACTCTGGAAACACCATATATTTT	CASSLANSGNTIYF
TRBV15	NA	TRBJ2-7	TRBD1	TGTGCCACCAGCAGAGAGGTAGGGGGCCTATACGAGCAGTACTTC	CATSREVGGLYEQYF
TRBV23-1	NA	TRBJ2-7	NA	TGCGCCAGCATCCAACAGGAATCTACCTACGAGCAGTACTTC	CASIQQESTYEQYF
TRBV13	NA	TRBJ1-4	TRBD1	TGTGCCAGCAGCACCGAGACAGGGAGGGGCGAAAAACTGTTTTTT	CASSTETGRGEKLFF
TRBV2	NA	TRBJ2-7	TRBD1	TGTGCCAGCGGTTCGGGACAGGGCTCCAACGAGCAGTACTTC	CASGSGQGSNEQYF
TRBV10-1	NA	TRBJ2-1	TRBD1	TGCGCCAGCAGTGACGGACAGGGGGGTCATTATGAGCAGTTCTTC	CASSDGQGGHYEQFF
TRBV25-1	NA	TRBJ2-5	NA	TGTGCCAGCAGTGTCTTTGGAGGTGGCGAGACCCAGTACTTC	CASSVFGGGETQYF
TRBV6-5	NA	TRBJ1-2	TRBD1	TGTGCCAGCAGACCCGGCGCAGGGGGATCGCATGGCTACACCTTC	CASRPGAGGSHGYTF